This record concerns one T cell receptor (beta chain) sequence. These data are taken from a study of blood T cells in healthy people across ages. This CDR3 spans 12 amino acids. V lost 3 bases, J lost 5 bases, and 7 bases lay in between. CDR1 LGHDT and CDR2 YNNKEL come from the germline V gene (reference sequence). Alongside a J-beta primer mix, a sample-barcoded 5' primer served in a second PCR lasting about 7 to 11 cycles. TCRdb re-analysed the 5' RACE reads in MiXCR, keeping a single row per CDR3 protein. The sample shows roughly 800,000 distinct CDR3 sequences, over 45% of them seen only once. The rearrangement uses TRBV3-1 and TRBJ2-5, with D possibly matching TRBD2 (5 bases). Sequenced: blood. The receptor was isolated from a man aged 25-40 years in good health. In DNA form, the CDR3 reads TGTGCCAGCAGCCACGGGAAGGAGACCCAGTACTTC. Its translation is CASSHGKETQYF.